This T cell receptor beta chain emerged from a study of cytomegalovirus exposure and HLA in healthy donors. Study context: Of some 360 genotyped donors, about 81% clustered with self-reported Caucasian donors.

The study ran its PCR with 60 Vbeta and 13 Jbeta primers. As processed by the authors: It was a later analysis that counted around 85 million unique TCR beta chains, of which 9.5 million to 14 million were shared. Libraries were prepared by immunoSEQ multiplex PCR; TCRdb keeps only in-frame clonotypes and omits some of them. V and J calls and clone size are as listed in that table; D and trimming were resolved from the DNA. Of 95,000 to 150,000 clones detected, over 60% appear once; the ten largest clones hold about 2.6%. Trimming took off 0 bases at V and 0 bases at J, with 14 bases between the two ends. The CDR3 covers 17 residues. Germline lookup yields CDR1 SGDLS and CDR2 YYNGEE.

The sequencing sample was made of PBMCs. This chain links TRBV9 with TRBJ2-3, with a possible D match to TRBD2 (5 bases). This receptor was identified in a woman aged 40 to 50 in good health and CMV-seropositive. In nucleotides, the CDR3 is TGTGCCAGCAGCGTAGAACCCCGGCCTAGCAGCACAGATACGCAGTATTTT. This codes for CASSVEPRPSSTDTQYF.